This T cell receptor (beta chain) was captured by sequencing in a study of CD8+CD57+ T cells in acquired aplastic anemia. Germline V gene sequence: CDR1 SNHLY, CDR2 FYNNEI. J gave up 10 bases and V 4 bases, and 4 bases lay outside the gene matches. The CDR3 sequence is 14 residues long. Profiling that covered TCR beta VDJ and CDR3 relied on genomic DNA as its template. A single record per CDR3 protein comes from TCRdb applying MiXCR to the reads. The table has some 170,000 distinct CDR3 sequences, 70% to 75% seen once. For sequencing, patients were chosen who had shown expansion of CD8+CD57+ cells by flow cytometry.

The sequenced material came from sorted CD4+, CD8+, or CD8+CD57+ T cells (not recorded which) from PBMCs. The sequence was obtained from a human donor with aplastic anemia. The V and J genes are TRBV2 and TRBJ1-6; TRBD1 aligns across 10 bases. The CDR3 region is CASSGQGARSPLHF. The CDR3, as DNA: TGTGCCAGCAGTGGACAGGGGGCAAGGTCACCCCTCCACTTT.